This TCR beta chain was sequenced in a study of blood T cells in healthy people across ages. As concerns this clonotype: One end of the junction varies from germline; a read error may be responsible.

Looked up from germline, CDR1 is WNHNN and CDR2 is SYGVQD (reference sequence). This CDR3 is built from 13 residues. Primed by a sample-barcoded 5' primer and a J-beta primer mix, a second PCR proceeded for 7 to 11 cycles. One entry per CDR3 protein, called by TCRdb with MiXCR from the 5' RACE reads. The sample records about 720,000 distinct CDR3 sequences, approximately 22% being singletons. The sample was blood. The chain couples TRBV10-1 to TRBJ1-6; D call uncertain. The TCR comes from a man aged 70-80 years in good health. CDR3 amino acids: CASSETRGSPPHF. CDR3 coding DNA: TGCGCCAGCAGTGAGACCCGGGGTTCACCCCCCCACTTT.